These 7 T cell receptor beta chains share one sample of origin, sequenced in a study of CD8+CD57+ T cells in acquired aplastic anemia. The authors sequenced patients whose flow cytometry had shown CD8+CD57+ cell expansion. Genomic DNA served as template for TCR beta VDJ and CDR3 profiling. Each CDR3 protein gets one entry after TCRdb re-called the reads with MiXCR. Among 160,000 or so distinct CDR3 sequences, more than 45% were seen once, and the ten largest hold 1.1%. Sequencing was performed on sorted CD4+, CD8+, or CD8+CD57+ T cells (not recorded which) from PBMCs. These receptors all stem from a human donor with aplastic anemia.

The chain couples TRBV29-1 to TRBJ1-1; 9 bases align to TRBD1. Trimming cost V 5 bases and J 1 base; bases outside gene matches: 5. The CDR3 consists of 14 residues. The germline V gene encodes CDR1 SQVTM and CDR2 ANQGSEA. Here the CDR3 reads CSVPAGQGNTEAFF. The DNA of the CDR3 is TGCAGCGTTCCTGCGGGACAGGGGAACACTGAAGCTTTCTTT.

The sample holds many counts of this clonotype. The chain links TRBV2 to TRBJ2-7, with 9 bases lining up with TRBD1. CDR3 length: 15 residues. Germline CDR1 reads SNHLY; CDR2 reads FYNNEI. Germline trimming cut 4 bases from V and 6 bases from J; bases unmatched to any gene: 10. Here the CDR3 reads CASSGTGASVSEQYF. CDR3 in DNA: TGTGCCAGCAGTGGGACAGGGGCTTCCGTGAGCGAGCAGTACTTC.

The rearrangement uses TRBV10-3 and TRBJ1-1; tentatively, D is TRBD1 (5 bases). Trimming removed 11 bases from V and 0 bases from J, with 13 bases in between. Germline CDR1 ENHRY, CDR2 SYGVKD. The CDR3 length is 13 residues. CDR3 nucleotide sequence: TGTGCCTCCGAGGGGCAAATGAACACTGAAGCTTTCTTT. This sequence encodes CASEGQMNTEAFF.

With regard to this clonotype: This may come from a read error, since a much larger clone is one base off. The genes are TRBV13 and TRBJ1-5; D is possibly TRBD1 (5 bases). CDR3 length: 15 residues. CDR1 and CDR2 from the germline V gene are PRHDT and FYEKMQ (reference sequence). V dropped 0 bases and J dropped 6 bases, with 12 bases sitting between them. The CDR3 bases are TGTGCCAGCAGCTTAGGGACAGTGGTTGCTCAGCCCCAGCATTTT. As protein: CASSLGTVVAQPQHF.

There are many counts of this clonotype. The J gene is TRBJ2-5, the V gene TRBV6-1; D is undetermined. Germline CDR1 is MNHNS and CDR2 is SASEGT. Trimming left V 6 bases short and J 0 bases short, with 14 bases between. The CDR3 is 15 amino acids. The CDR3 is CASSPGSMYQETQYF. CDR3 coding DNA: TGTGCCAGCAGCCCCGGCTCCATGTACCAAGAGACCCAGTACTTC.

V usage is TRBV10-3 and J usage is TRBJ2-5; the D gene could be TRBD1 or TRBD2 (5 bases each). Deletions cut 2 bases from V and 1 base from J, with 8 bases between. The CDR3 totals 14 residues. Germline V lookup: CDR1 ENHRY, CDR2 SYGVKD. The CDR3 is CAISEGGVQETQYF. In nucleotides, the CDR3 is TGTGCCATCAGTGAGGGGGGAGTCCAAGAGACCCAGTACTTC.

This clonotype was picked up many times. The chain is built from TRBV24-1 and TRBJ2-5; 8 positions agree with TRBD1. The germline V gene encodes CDR1 KGHDR and CDR2 SFDVKD. J lost 5 bases, V lost 4 bases, and 11 bases had no gene match. The CDR3 runs to 16 residues. CDR3 sequence: CATSERQGAHRETQYF. The DNA for the CDR3 is TGTGCCACCAGTGAGAGGCAGGGGGCGCACAGGGAGACCCAGTACTTC.